This T cell receptor beta chain was sequenced for a study of T cell responses to AZD1222 COVID-19 vaccine. Study observations and caveats: After two AZD1222 doses, spike-specific TCR breadth and depth rose versus day 0. Repertoires were obtained solely post-peak T cell response. Across spike, vaccine-associated CD4 TCRs were found, dominant at 160-218 and 743-854. Just a handful of AZD1222 recipients tested seropositive at baseline.

Germline V lookup: CDR1 SGHAT, CDR2 FQNNGV. The CDR3 sequence is 15 residues long. V gave up 5 bases and J gave up 7 bases; unmatched junction bases: 10. Using immunoSEQ multiplex PCR, the repertoire was profiled, and TCRdb retains in-frame clones only, with some absent. The data hold about 100,000 clones, with around 87% observed a single time. As regards this clone: Its antigen is still unknown.

The chain employs TRBV11-2 and TRBJ2-1; 8 bases align to TRBD2. The sample in question was peripheral blood, obtained on day 0 of MenACWY control vaccination. The source of this sequence is an adult in good health. CDR3 amino acids: CASSPAAGAGNEQFF. CDR3 sequence (DNA): TGTGCCAGCAGCCCTGCAGCGGGGGCCGGGAATGAGCAGTTCTTC. The full variable domain, its missing parts supplied by reference TRBV11-2 and TRBJ2-1, is EAGVAQSPRYKIIEKRQSVAFWCNPISGHATLYWYQQILGQGPKLLIQFQNNGVVDDSQLPKDRFSAERLKGVDSTLKIQPAKLEDSAVYLCASSPAAGAGNEQFFGPGTRLTVL.